This T cell receptor (beta chain) stems from a study of cytomegalovirus exposure and HLA in healthy donors. This clone appeared once. The antigen is unknown. Points from the study as a whole: According to a later analysis, TCR clusters from the first cohort tended to co-occur in the roughly 120 validation repertoires.

Sequencing was performed with immunoSEQ multiplex PCR; in TCRdb, only in-frame clones are kept and a portion is missing. The sample holds 100,000 to 150,000 clones, around 88% seen once. The source material was PBMCs. The TCR was taken from a man aged 18-30 years in good health and CMV-seronegative.

CDR3 region: CAWNDGGLSYEQYF. The CDR3 bases are TGTGCCTGGAACGACGGGGGACTTTCCTACGAGCAGTACTTC. The chain employs TRBV30 and TRBJ2-7, with D possibly being TRBD2 (6 bases). The V end lost 4 bases, the J end lost 1 base, and 14 bases lay between the germline ends. The V gene's germline CDR1 is GTSNPN and CDR2 SVGIG (reference sequence). The CDR3 is 14 residues long.